One sample yielded the 8 T cell receptor beta chains listed below, sequenced in a study of cytomegalovirus exposure and HLA in healthy donors (dated by TCRdb to 2015 to 2018). The method was the immunoSEQ multiplex PCR assay. The table comes from immuneACCESS by way of TCRdb, which keeps in-frame sequences with V and J called. Part of the clones is missing from these tables; in studies checked, under half for an unresolved V gene and the rest for unknown reasons. The sample table shows 150,000 to 200,000 clones, and approximately 81% are seen once. Roughly 10% of the sample rests with the top ten. The sequencing input was PBMCs. The receptors were gathered from a man aged 30-40 years in good health and CMV-seropositive.

This sequence joins TRBV28 and TRBJ2-3; no firm D call. Germline CDR1 MDHEN, CDR2 SYDVKM. There are 12 residues in the CDR3. V was pared by 7 bases and J by 5 bases, with 10 bases between. The CDR3 protein is CASTPRVDTQYF. In DNA, the CDR3 is TGTGCCAGCACCCCCCGCGTAGATACGCAGTATTTT.

The chain is built from TRBV28 and TRBJ2-5; 12 nucleotides line up with TRBD2. Germline assignment: CDR1 MDHEN and CDR2 SYDVKM. This CDR3 comprises 15 residues. With V trimmed by 5 bases and J by 4 bases, 5 bases remained unmatched. The CDR3 is CASSPTSGGLETQYF. The CDR3 DNA follows: TGTGCCAGCAGTCCGACTAGCGGGGGATTAGAGACCCAGTACTTC.

This chain uses TRBV2 with TRBJ1-2; D possibly corresponds to TRBD1 (5 bases). This CDR3 is 14 amino acids long. Germline V lookup: CDR1 SNHLY, CDR2 FYNNEI. The ends were cut back, 5 bases at V and 10 bases at J, with 20 bases in the middle. For the CDR3, the DNA is TGTGCCAGCAGTACCGGGGGGGGAATTAGGATCTACACCTTC. It is translated as CASSTGGGIRIYTF.

The chain couples TRBV5-4 to TRBJ2-3, with D perhaps TRBD1 (5 bases). Germline-derived CDR1 and CDR2 are SGHNT and YYREEE (reference sequence). V was shortened by 0 bases and J by 5 bases, with 10 bases between the two germline ends. The CDR3 sequence is 14 residues long. CDR3 sequence: CASSLVGDIDTQYF. CDR3 coding DNA: TGTGCCAGCAGCTTGGTAGGGGATATAGATACGCAGTATTTT.

J is TRBJ1-5 and V is TRBV7-8; perhaps TRBD1 as D (5 bases). Germline CDR1 and CDR2: SGHVS and FQNEAQ. CDR3 length equals 14 residues. V shed 5 bases and J shed 4 bases, with 12 bases lying between them. The CDR3 region is CASSLGPGNQPQHF. CDR3 coding DNA: TGTGCCAGCAGCCTCGGCCCAGGGAATCAGCCCCAGCATTTT. The entire variable domain, with the rest obtained from reference TRBV7-8 and TRBJ1-5, is as follows: GAGVSQSPRYKVAKRGQDVALRCDPISGHVSLFWYQQALGQGPEFLTYFQNEAQLDKSGLPSDRFFAERPEGSVSTLKIQRTQQEDSAVYLCASSLGPGNQPQHFGDGTRLSIL.

The chain joins TRBV6-1 to TRBJ1-5; D call uncertain. The V end was cut by 2 bases, the J end by 3 bases, with 8 bases between. Germline V gene lookup returns CDR1 MNHNS and CDR2 SASEGT. This CDR3 is built from 14 residues. The CDR3 loop is CASSEFTVNQPQHF. The CDR3 DNA reads TGTGCCAGCAGTGAATTCACAGTCAATCAGCCCCAGCATTTT.

This rearrangement joins TRBV4-1 to TRBJ2-7, with TRBD2 matching over 8 bases. From germline, CDR1 is MGHRA and CDR2 YSYEKL. The CDR3 loop spans 17 amino acids. The V and J ends lost 1 base and 0 bases, in that order; junction bases with no gene match: 8. The CDR3 region has the DNA TGCGCCAGCAGCCAAGGACTAGCGTATAAGAGCTCCTACGAGCAGTACTTC. Translating it yields CASSQGLAYKSSYEQYF.

The chain joins TRBV28 to TRBJ2-3; TRBD1 matches 7 bases. V shed 3 bases, J shed 2 bases, and the junction held 14 bases outside the gene matches. CDR1 MDHEN and CDR2 SYDVKM come from the germline V gene. This CDR3 spans 18 amino acids. The CDR3 coding sequence is TGTGCCAGCAGTTTTAAATTCGGACAGGAGAAGATCACAGATACGCAGTATTTT. This encodes CASSFKFGQEKITDTQYF.